In this sample, the clone carrying this T cell receptor (beta chain) turned up once. Antigen: not known. This sample was included in a study of T cell responses to AZD1222 COVID-19 vaccine. The germline V gene encodes CDR1 SGDLS and CDR2 YYNGEE. V was pared by 0 bases and J by 7 bases, with 7 bases between. This CDR3 spans 13 amino acids. Points from the study as a whole: Two AZD1222 administrations were followed by greater Spike-specific TCR breadth and depth. Seropositive status at baseline applied to only 6 or 7 AZD1222 recipients. It should be noted that donors were predominantly white British and more often female, and clonal diversity was possibly underestimated.

The repertoire was sequenced with immunoSEQ multiplex PCR; TCRdb's copy has only in-frame clones and lacks some. Among about 130,000 clones listed, 88% were seen once. The TCR sequence derives from an adult in good health. This chain uses TRBV9 with TRBJ2-2; D gene ambiguous. The sample was peripheral blood, taken on day 0 of AZD1222 vaccination. CDR3 amino acids: CASSVDDGGELFF. CDR3 DNA: TGTGCCAGCAGCGTAGATGATGGCGGGGAGCTGTTTTTT.